This T cell receptor beta chain was observed in a study of Graves' ophthalmopathy and Graves' hyperthyroidism. Study-wide background: Peripheral blood was gathered at first diagnosis, ahead of any treatment whatsoever.

If patients had other autoimmune diseases, uncontrolled infections, pregnancy or lactation, they were excluded. Germline lookup yields CDR1 DFQATT and CDR2 SNEGSKA (reference sequence). V was shortened by 2 bases and J by 0 bases, with 10 bases between the two germline ends. This CDR3 comprises 14 residues. This clonotype was seen at least ten times. Amplified material comprised TCR beta CDR3 regions derived from RNA transcripts. The library came from an HTBI-primed first-round RT-PCR and a second-round multiplex PCR. TCRdb recomputed calls from the multiplex PCR reads with MiXCR, one row per CDR3 protein. Of about 400,000 distinct CDR3 sequences detected, approximately 20% appear once; the ten largest clones hold around 1.4%.

The chain uses TRBV20-1 and TRBJ1-1; the D is unclear. Source material: peripheral blood. The sequence was collected from a woman in her late teens or twenties with Graves' ophthalmopathy. CDR3 coding DNA: TGCAGTGCTAGAATCACTGAAATGAACACTGAAGCTTTCTTT. Translating gives CSARITEMNTEAFF.